This T cell receptor beta chain was recorded in a study of shared clonotypes between healthy human individuals. Across the whole study: Donors, aged 18 to 49, were two women and three men.

General study findings and limits: Naive CD4 clonotype sharing across a few donors was approximately 5%.

The CDR3 spans 16 residues. Trimming removed 0 bases from V and 3 bases from J, with 15 bases in between. Looked up from germline, CDR1 is MNHEY and CDR2 is SVGAGI. The naive CD8 subset, CD45RO-negative cells positively selected for CCR7, excluded terminally differentiated effector memory CD45RA+ cells. Turning to this clone: Its specificity is unknown.

Several immunoSEQ 96-well plates shared each subset's DNA, each plate a replicate. TCRdb keeps only in-frame clones here, not all; method: immunoSEQ multiplex PCR. The sample comprises 1.5 million to 2.5 million clones, about 94% of which are singletons, and more than 0.9% rests with the top ten. Material for sequencing was naive CD8+ T cells sorted from blood. V gene TRBV6-5 combines with J gene TRBJ2-7, with D perhaps being TRBD1 or TRBD2 (5 bases each). This receptor was taken from a man in his late teens or twenties in good health. CDR3 protein: CASSYSTGTANYEQYF. In nucleotides, the CDR3 is TGTGCCAGCAGTTACTCAACCGGGACGGCTAACTACGAGCAGTACTTC.